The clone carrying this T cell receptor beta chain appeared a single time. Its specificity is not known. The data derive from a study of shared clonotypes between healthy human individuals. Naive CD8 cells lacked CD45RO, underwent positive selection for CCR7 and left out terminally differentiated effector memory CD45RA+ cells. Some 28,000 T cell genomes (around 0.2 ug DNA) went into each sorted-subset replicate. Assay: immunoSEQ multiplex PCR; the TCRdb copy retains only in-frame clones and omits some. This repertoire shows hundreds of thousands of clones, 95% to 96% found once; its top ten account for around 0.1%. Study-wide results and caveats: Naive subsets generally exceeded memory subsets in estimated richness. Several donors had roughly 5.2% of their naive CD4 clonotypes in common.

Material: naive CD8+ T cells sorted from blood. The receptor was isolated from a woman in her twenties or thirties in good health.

CDR3 sequence (DNA): TGTGCCACCACGGGACAGCCTAACACCGGGGAGCTGTTTTTT. It translates to CATTGQPNTGELFF. The chain carries TRBV6-6 and TRBJ2-2, with 7 bases fitting TRBD1. Per germline, CDR1 MNHNY and CDR2 SVGAGI (reference sequence). The CDR3 is 14 residues long. V trimming: 10 bases; J trimming: 2 bases; junction bases outside the gene matches: 7.